This TCR beta chain was sequenced during a study of molecular identifiers for immune sequencing clone quantification. On the study more broadly: Four of five splits of RNA from approximately 22,000 or 94,000 naive CD8 cells were sequenced in replicates.

General study points: Identical barcode-sharing TCR molecules could lead to underestimated sizes for highly expanded clones.

Source material for naive CD8 libraries was 20,000 to 1,000,000 sorted cells, with 10%, 30% or 50% RNA. Sorting captured naive CD8 T cells as CD8+CD4-CCR7+CD45RA+. The CDR3 extends over 16 amino acids. Trimming removed 2 bases from V and 6 bases from J, with 20 bases in between. CDR1 and CDR2 (germline): SGHTS, YDEGEE. TCRdb recomputed calls from the PCR reads with MiXCR, one row per CDR3 protein. The sample yields under 600,000 distinct CDR3 sequences, approximately 25% seen once. As concerns this clonotype: Its cognate antigen is unknown.

The genes are TRBV5-8 and TRBJ1-1; D not certain. The TCR sequence derives from a human donor in good health. Some libraries in this study had Jurkat cell RNA spiked in. What was sequenced was naive CD8+ T cells from blood, with Jurkat cell RNA spiked in. Subset denoted: FACS-sorted CD8+CD4-CCR7+CD45RA+ naive T cells. In DNA, the CDR3 is TGTGCCAGCAGCTTCGTCGTTGATCCCAATTTTTCTGAAGCTTTCTTT. This translates into CASSFVVDPNFSEAFF.